Each of the 9 T cell receptor beta chains below was sequenced from the same sample in a study of T-cell memory formation after mild COVID-19. One entry per CDR3 protein, called by TCRdb with MiXCR from the 5' RACE reads. The table shows a few hundred thousand distinct CDR3 sequences, with more than 20% occurring only once. Sequencing input: PBMCs or a T cell subset sorted from them (not recorded which). The receptors here all came from an adult woman who had mild COVID-19 (a few samples of this study predate the infection). Cell type and time point are not known.

This clonotype was seen more than once but under ten times. The rearrangement joins TRBV5-4 to TRBJ1-1, with 7 bases fitting TRBD1. The ends lost 4 bases at V and 11 bases at J; junction bases unmatched: 11. The CDR3 contains 13 residues. Per the germline V gene, CDR1 is SGHNT and CDR2 is YYREEE (reference sequence). CDR3 DNA sequence: TGTGCCAGCAGCCCCGACGTGACAGGGCAGGCTTTCTTT. Translating it yields CASSPDVTGQAFF.

The chain recombines TRBV6-6 with TRBJ2-3; 8 bases match TRBD1. Germline CDR1 reads MNHNY; CDR2 reads SVGAGI (reference sequence). Losses at the gene ends were 4 bases for V and 2 bases for J; bases not matched to a gene: 5. The CDR3 has 15 amino acids. The CDR3, as DNA: TGTGCCAGCAGTTCTCAGGGGGCCGACACAGATACGCAGTATTTT. Protein sequence: CASSSQGADTDTQYF.

J is TRBJ2-2 and V is TRBV24-1; 10 bases are a match to TRBD1. CDR3 size: 15 residues. Germline assignment: CDR1 KGHDR and CDR2 SFDVKD. With V trimmed by 7 bases and J by 2 bases, 3 bases remained unmatched. CDR3 in DNA: TGTGCCACCAGCGGGACAGGGGAAAACACCGGGGAGCTGTTTTTT. It encodes CATSGTGENTGELFF.

Only a few counts were recorded for this clonotype. The J gene is TRBJ2-4, the V gene TRBV9; D ambiguous. This CDR3 spans 14 amino acids. Per the germline V gene, CDR1 is SGDLS and CDR2 is YYNGEE. The germline V and J ends were trimmed by 4 bases and 8 bases, with 16 bases remaining between them. The CDR3 coding sequence is TGTGCCAGCAGCCAAGGACCTCCGGCGGACATTCAGTACTTC. This sequence encodes CASSQGPPADIQYF.

This clonotype was seen only a few times. The V call is TRBV27, the J call TRBJ2-7; 8 nucleotides agree with TRBD1. The CDR3 length is 16 residues. Germline V lookup: CDR1 MNHEY, CDR2 SMNVEV (reference sequence). V shed 0 bases, J shed 1 base, and the junction held 5 bases outside the gene matches. CDR3: CASSLSTGELSYEQYF. The CDR3 nucleotides are TGTGCCAGCAGTTTATCGACAGGGGAGCTTTCCTACGAGCAGTACTTC.

The rearrangement uses TRBV11-2 and TRBJ2-5, with 11 positions matching TRBD1. CDR3 length equals 15 residues. Germline CDR1 is SGHAT and CDR2 is FQNNGV. V gave up 3 bases and J gave up 4 bases; unmatched junction bases: 4. The CDR3 sequence: CASSLGQGGGETQYF. CDR3 DNA: TGTGCCAGCAGCTTGGGACAGGGGGGAGGAGAGACCCAGTACTTC.

The rearrangement links TRBV6-6 to TRBJ2-1; 7 nucleotides line up with TRBD2. The CDR3 totals 13 residues. Germline loops: CDR1 MNHNY, CDR2 SVGAGI (reference sequence). V lost 5 bases and J lost 9; bases outside the gene matches: 7. In DNA form, the CDR3 reads TGTGCCAGCAGTCCAGGTGCGGGAGTTGAGCAGTTCTTC. Translated, it gives CASSPGAGVEQFF.

This chain uses TRBV20-1 with TRBJ2-7; TRBD2 matches 9 bases. The CDR3 is 15 residues long. V was pared by 0 bases and J by 4 bases, with 7 bases of the junction left unmatched. Germline assignment: CDR1 DFQATT and CDR2 SNEGSKA (reference sequence). The chain's CDR3 is CSARDVGGGAYEQYF. CDR3 bases: TGCAGTGCTAGAGATGTCGGCGGGGGGGCTTACGAGCAGTACTTC.

V is TRBV4-2 and J is TRBJ1-5, with 10 bases aligning to TRBD1. With V trimmed by 4 bases and J by 4 bases, 19 bases remained unmatched. CDR3 size: 20 residues. Germline V gene lookup returns CDR1 LGHNA and CDR2 YNFKEQ. This CDR3 reads CASSPFHGQGEWGGNQPQHF. The DNA of the CDR3 is TGTGCCAGCAGCCCATTCCATGGACAGGGGGAGTGGGGCGGAAATCAGCCCCAGCATTTT.